The present T cell receptor beta chain was sequenced within a study of CD8+CD57+ T cells in acquired aplastic anemia listed by TCRdb under 2018. Study-level background: DNA extracted from sorted CD4+ and CD8+ cells had a mean of about 3.2 ug, with a range of about 0.18 to 27.4 ug. CD8+CD57+ expansion was defined as a frequency above the mean frequency observed in healthy subjects.

The CDR3 has 15 amino acids, counting the end cysteine and phenylalanine. The retained sequence is limited to the CDR3, 45 bases, with the frame set at the first base. Reading the germline V gene gives CDR1 MNHEY and CDR2 SVGAGI. Ends trimmed: V by 5 bases, J by 6 bases; bases unmatched to a gene: 4. As for this clonotype: The antigen this receptor binds is unknown. No much larger clone exists at a distance of one base, and base qualities are not known.

Study-wide conclusions, independent of this receptor: Between patients and healthy controls, no significant difference in CD8+ Simpson's diversity was found (P=0.060). About 30 CD8+ CDR3 sequences were found in both patients and controls but appeared to be highly expressed in patients and within the immunodominant clones of the patients.

Expansion of CD8+CD57+ cells had been shown by flow cytometry in the patients chosen for sequencing. All patients had severe acquired aplastic anemia diagnosed by International Study of Aplastic Anemia and Agranulocytosis and Camitta criteria. Patients had received no therapy at the time of blood sampling. In the study, sorted CD4+ and CD8+ blood T cells from patients with severe aplastic anemia and from healthy subjects underwent deep sequencing of TCR repertoires. In the USA, patient enrollment took place under clinicaltrials.gov protocols 00001620, 01623167, 00001397, 00071045, 00081523 and 00961064. Ficoll-Paque density gradient centrifugation was used to isolate peripheral blood mononuclear cells. Before DNA was extracted, CD4+ and CD8+ T cells were sorted using either FACS or magnetic beads. Genomic DNA was used as template for profiling of TCR beta VDJ combinations and CDR3 sequences. TCR repertoire sequencing was run on an Illumina HiSeq 2000. Regarding the original processing steps: Repertoire assessment relied on Simpson's diversity index, CDR3 size and DJ length profiles, and TRBV/TRBJ rearrangement plots. Whichever DNA sequence was most abundant in the deep sequencing data was defined as the immunodominant clone. CDR3 amino acid sequences were checked for sharing across subjects and were also compared against the VDJdb database and published repertoires. TCRdb itself trimmed the public reads at Q25 with fastp, ran MiXCR and retained productive beta chains. Each entry is one CDR3 protein sequence, shown with its most common DNA and genes. In this record, the V and J calls reflect TCRdb's handling and not the investigators' own analysis. Here the sample has approximately 470,000 distinct CDR3 sequences; around 33% occur a single time. The biggest ten clones account for nearly 0.85% of the sample.

The chain joins TRBV6-5 to TRBJ2-1; 13 bases in the junction line up with TRBD2. This clonotype was sampled from a human donor with aplastic anemia. Input material: sorted CD4+, CD8+, or CD8+CD57+ T cells (not recorded which) from PBMCs. The CDR3 loop reads CASSTRTSGSNEQFF. The bases are TGTGCCAGCAGTACCCGGACTAGCGGGAGCAATGAGCAGTTCTTC.